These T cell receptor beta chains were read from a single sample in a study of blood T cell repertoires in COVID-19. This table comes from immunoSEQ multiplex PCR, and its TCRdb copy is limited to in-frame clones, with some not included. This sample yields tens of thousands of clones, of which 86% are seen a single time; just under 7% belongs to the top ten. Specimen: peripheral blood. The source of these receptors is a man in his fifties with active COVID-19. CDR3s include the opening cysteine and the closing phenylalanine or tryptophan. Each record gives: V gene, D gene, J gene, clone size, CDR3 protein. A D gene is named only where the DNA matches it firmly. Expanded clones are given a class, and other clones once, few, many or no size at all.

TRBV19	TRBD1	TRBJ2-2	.	CASSTPTDRSELFF
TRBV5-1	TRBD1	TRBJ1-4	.	CASSTRTGVGEKLFF
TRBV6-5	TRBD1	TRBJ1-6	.	CASSYSPGTGKSPLHF
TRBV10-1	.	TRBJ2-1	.	CASSEAGQPSYNEQFF
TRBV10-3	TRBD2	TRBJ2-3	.	CAIRRTSGRSTDTQYF
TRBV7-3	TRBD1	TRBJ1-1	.	CASSLGDRATEAFF
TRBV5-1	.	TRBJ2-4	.	CASSTGDRLGKNIQYF
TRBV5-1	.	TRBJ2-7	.	CASSLVQGSYEQYF
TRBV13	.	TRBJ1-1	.	CASSLGQVNTEAFF
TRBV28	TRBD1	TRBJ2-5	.	CASSYPIQGQSHETQYF
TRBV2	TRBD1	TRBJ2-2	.	CASTASGTGGTGELFF
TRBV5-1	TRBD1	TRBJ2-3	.	CASAGTVGTDTQYF
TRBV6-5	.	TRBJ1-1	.	CASSYSRGSEAFF
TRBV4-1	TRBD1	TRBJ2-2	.	CASSRRTGSNTGELFF
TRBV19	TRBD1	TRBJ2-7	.	CASSGTGIGEQYF
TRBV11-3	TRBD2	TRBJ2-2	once	CASRPGGAGELFF
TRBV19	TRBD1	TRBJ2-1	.	CASSPRDRGTYNEQFF
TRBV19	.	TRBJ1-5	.	CASSGQSYQPQHF
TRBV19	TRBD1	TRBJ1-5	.	CASSIDPGQGAGNQPQHF
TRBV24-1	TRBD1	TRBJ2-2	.	CATSDPRQGTGELFF
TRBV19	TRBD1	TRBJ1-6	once	CASSIEGPARRQGGFQSPLHF